This TCR beta chain comes out of a study of tumor and adjacent non-tumor tissue in lung cancer. This clonotype was observed once. The template was RNA from unsorted bulk tissue. More than 3 cm separated this lung sample from the edge of the tumor. Trimming took 1 base from V and 13 from J; bases not matched to a gene: 14. Germline V CDR1 and CDR2: SQVTM, ANQGSEA. The CDR3 is made up of 14 amino acids. Three rounds of nested PCR, following a modified ARM-PCR protocol, produced the TCRbeta library. One entry per CDR3 protein, called by TCRdb with MiXCR from the multiplex PCR reads. Here the sample spans fewer than 90,000 distinct CDR3 sequences, around 80% being singletons.

The sequenced material came from distant non-tumor lung tissue. The clonotype originates from a woman in her forties or fifties with non-small cell lung cancer. This chain links TRBV29-1 with TRBJ1-1; 8 positions match TRBD1. The CDR3 reads CSVEVPQGVGGVFF. The CDR3, as DNA: TGCAGCGTTGAAGTTCCACAGGGGGTTGGTGGAGTTTTCTTT.